The next 19 T cell receptor beta chains were all read from a single sample in a study of cytomegalovirus exposure and HLA in healthy donors. The PCR ran on 60 Vbeta and 13 Jbeta primers. This table comes from immunoSEQ multiplex PCR, and its TCRdb copy is limited to in-frame clones, with some not included. The table includes roughly 240,000 clones, around 84% detected once. Specimen: PBMCs. The source is a girl aged 2-10 years in good health and CMV-seronegative.

The gene calls are TRBV18 and TRBJ2-5, with 7 nucleotides matching TRBD2. The germline V gene has CDR1 KGHSH and CDR2 LQKENI. The ends lost 3 bases at V and 5 bases at J; junction bases unmatched: 9. The CDR3 contains 15 residues. Here the CDR3 DNA reads TGTGCCAGCTCACCCCTGACTAGCACCACCGAGACCCAGTACTTC. It encodes CASSPLTSTTETQYF.

This chain links TRBV5-1 with TRBJ2-4; TRBD1 might be the D (6 bases). The CDR3 spans 17 residues. From germline, CDR1 is SGHRS and CDR2 YFSETQ. V was trimmed by 6 bases and J by 0 bases, leaving 19 bases between them. The CDR3 region has the DNA TGCGCCAGCAACCAGGGTGGGGACAAACTAGCCAAAAACATTCAGTACTTC. Protein: CASNQGGDKLAKNIQYF.

The chain carries TRBV6-6 and TRBJ1-2, with D unclear. The CDR3 has 11 amino acids. The germline V and J ends were trimmed by 11 bases and 8 bases, with 15 bases remaining between them. CDR1 and CDR2 from the germline V gene are MNHNY and SVGAGI (reference sequence). Here the CDR3 DNA reads TGTGCCCACAAGGGTAGCGAGGGCTACACCTTC. Translation: CAHKGSEGYTF.

The chain has TRBV9 and TRBJ1-5, with 7 bases fitting TRBD1. The CDR3 length is 16 residues. Germline V gene lookup returns CDR1 SGDLS and CDR2 YYNGEE. Trimming at V came to 0 bases and at J to 5 bases, leaving 8 bases not matched to a gene. The CDR3 nucleotides read TGTGCCAGCAGCGTAGGCGGGACAGCAGCCTATCAGCCCCAGCATTTT. Its translation is CASSVGGTAAYQPQHF. The whole variable domain, filled in from reference TRBV9 and TRBJ1-5, reads DSGVTQTPKHLITATGQRVTLRCSPRSGDLSVYWYQQSLDQGLQFLIQYYNGEERAKGNILERFSAQQFPDLHSELNLSSLELGDSALYFCASSVGGTAAYQPQHFGDGTRLSIL.

This clone occurred a few times. V gene TRBV6-5 combines with J gene TRBJ2-2, with 12 bases fitting TRBD2. Germline-derived CDR1 and CDR2 are MNHEY and SVGAGI. V gave up 6 bases and J gave up 7 bases; unmatched junction bases: 3. This CDR3 region has 14 residues. The CDR3 protein is CASRGLAGIGELFF. The CDR3 DNA sequence: TGTGCCAGCAGGGGACTAGCGGGTATCGGGGAGCTGTTTTTT.

J is TRBJ1-1 and V is TRBV5-5; D gene ambiguous. The CDR3 is made up of 17 amino acids. V was trimmed by 4 bases and J by 3 bases, leaving 22 bases between them. The germline gives CDR1 SGHKS, CDR2 YYEKEE (reference sequence). This chain's CDR3 is CASSRLGGGVSHTEAFF. The CDR3 bases are TGTGCCAGCAGCCGCCTCGGCGGAGGCGTTAGTCACACTGAAGCTTTCTTT.

Only a few counts were recorded for this clone. This chain links TRBV6-1 with TRBJ1-2; 8 bases fit TRBD1. Germline V lookup: CDR1 MNHNS, CDR2 SASEGT. Unmatched junction bases numbered 5, after V lost 2 bases and J lost 3 bases. The CDR3 consists of 15 residues. The CDR3 is CASSELRTGHYGYTF. The CDR3 coding sequence is TGTGCCAGCAGTGAACTTCGGACAGGGCACTATGGCTACACCTTC.

The chain combines TRBV21-1 with TRBJ2-2; the table assigns TRBD2, which was not confirmed against the DNA. TRBV21-1 is a listed pseudogene. The CDR3 runs 17 residues. The CDR3: CASSLRGRGEGNRELFF. CDR3 DNA: TGTGCCAGCAGCCTCAGAGGGAGGGGGGAGGGTAATCGTGAGCTGTTTTTT.

This clone was counted once. The V call is TRBV11-2, the J call TRBJ2-2; D is unresolved. The CDR3 consists of 15 residues. The V and J ends lost 2 bases and 4 bases respectively, with 11 bases between them. CDR1 and CDR2 from the germline V gene are SGHAT and FQNNGV. In nucleotides, the CDR3 is TGTGCCAGCAGCTTACTTCTAGGCCCCACCGGGGAGCTGTTTTTT. It yields the protein CASSLLLGPTGELFF.

This clone was seen more than once but under ten times. The chain has TRBV2 and TRBJ2-1; TRBD1 is a possible D gene (6 bases). Germline V lookup: CDR1 SNHLY, CDR2 FYNNEI. CDR3 length: 13 amino acids. Between the trimmed V and J ends, which lost 5 bases and 4 bases, there was a span of 9 bases. Here the CDR3 reads CASSRDIYNEQFF. The DNA of the CDR3 is TGTGCCAGCAGTCGGGACATATACAATGAGCAGTTCTTC.

The genes are TRBV9 and TRBJ1-3; 7 positions match TRBD1. Trimming took 4 bases from V and 1 from J; bases not matched to a gene: 5. CDR3 length: 15 residues. The germline gives CDR1 SGDLS, CDR2 YYNGEE. The CDR3 DNA reads TGTGCCAGCAGCCATACAGGGGATTCTGGAAACACCATATATTTT. It specifies CASSHTGDSGNTIYF.

The rearrangement uses TRBV12-5 and TRBJ2-3; no firm D call. The V end was cut by 10 bases, the J end by 1 base, with 12 bases between. Looked up from germline, CDR1 is LGHNT and CDR2 is FRNRAP. The CDR3 extends over 13 amino acids. Here the CDR3 reads CATRSPRTDTQYF. The CDR3 DNA sequence: TGTGCTACCCGGAGTCCCCGCACAGATACGCAGTATTTT.

On this clone: This CDR3 is also generated by other DNA sequences in the sample. The V and J genes are TRBV27 and TRBJ1-5; no definite D call. The CDR3 length is 12 residues. Germline V gene lookup returns CDR1 MNHEY and CDR2 SMNVEV (reference sequence). The V gene lost 5 bases and the J gene lost 7 bases, with 9 bases spanning the gap. The CDR3 nucleotides read TGTGCCAGCAGTCCCGGAGGGCAGCCCCAGCATTTT. This encodes CASSPGGQPQHF.

This clone occurred a few times. At the DNA level, this CDR3 is encoded by other sequences in the same sample as well. The V gene is TRBV6-1, the J gene TRBJ1-1, with 10 bases aligning to TRBD1. There are 14 residues in the CDR3. Germline V gene sequence: CDR1 MNHNS, CDR2 SASEGT. The V and J ends lost 8 bases and 4 bases, in that order; junction bases with no gene match: 7. DNA for the CDR3: TGTGCCAGCTCCCTGGACAGGGGGTCCACTGAAGCTTTCTTT. It yields the protein CASSLDRGSTEAFF.

The table lists this clone with a count of one. The chain joins TRBV4-2 to TRBJ1-3, with a possible D match to TRBD1 (6 bases). V was shortened by 4 bases and J by 4 bases, with 14 bases between the two germline ends. The CDR3 spans 15 residues. Germline-derived CDR1 and CDR2 are LGHNA and YNFKEQ. The CDR3 protein is CASSPSRGGGNTIYF. DNA for the CDR3: TGTGCCAGCAGCCCCAGCAGGGGCGGGGGAAACACCATATATTTT.

The genes are TRBV6-1 and TRBJ2-7, with D perhaps TRBD1 (6 bases). Germline CDR1 reads MNHNS; CDR2 reads SASEGT. The CDR3 covers 13 residues. Trimming removed 11 bases at V and 4 bases at J, with 18 bases between. For the CDR3, the DNA is TGTGCCGTAGAGGGGGAGTTTGGGTACGAGCAGTACTTC. Its translation is CAVEGEFGYEQYF.

The chain is built from TRBV5-1 and TRBJ1-1, with 12 bases that match TRBD1. V shed 7 bases, J shed 1 base, and the junction held 11 bases outside the gene matches. Per the germline V gene, CDR1 is SGHRS and CDR2 is YFSETQ. This CDR3 comprises 17 residues. The CDR3 sequence is CASRRPGQGAGNTEAFF. The CDR3 DNA reads as TGCGCCAGCCGTCGACCGGGACAGGGGGCCGGGAACACTGAAGCTTTCTTT.

The CDR3 DNA follows: TGTGCCAGCAGTTCCCGGGACATCAAAAACATTCAGTACTTC. This encodes CASSSRDIKNIQYF. The chain joins TRBV6-6 to TRBJ2-4; D might be TRBD1 (6 bases). The V gene lost 4 bases and the J gene lost 3 bases, with 10 bases spanning the gap. Germline-derived CDR1 and CDR2 are MNHNY and SVGAGI (reference sequence). CDR3 size: 14 residues.

This chain links TRBV18 with TRBJ2-5; weak D call: TRBD1 (5 bases). V lost 0 bases to trimming and J lost 2 bases, with 10 bases between them. Germline CDR1 reads KGHSH; CDR2 reads LQKENI. The CDR3 spans 15 residues. The CDR3 sequence is CASSPPSRVQETQYF. CDR3 coding DNA: TGTGCCAGCTCACCACCGTCCAGGGTACAAGAGACCCAGTACTTC.